These 2 T cell receptor beta chains were all obtained from the same sample, sequenced in a study of neoadjuvant nivolumab and ipilimumab in lung cancer. Repertoires were generated with immunoSEQ multiplex PCR, while TCRdb's copy carries only in-frame clones and drops some. The data contain around 4,500 clones, 60% to 85% of them singletons. The sample consisted of normal lung tissue adjacent to the tumor, taken after neoadjuvant nivolumab, alone or with ipilimumab, at or shortly before surgery. The receptors were gathered from an adult with non-small cell lung cancer. Some clones in this sample may be carry-over from other donors' samples.

This CDR3 reads CASSQDLRAARETQYF. The CDR3 DNA reads as TGCGCCAGCAGCCAAGATTTGCGGGCCGCGAGGGAGACCCAGTACTTC. The gene calls are TRBV4-1 and TRBJ2-5, with D tentatively TRBD2 (5 bases). V was pared by 0 bases and J by 5 bases, with 16 bases between. The CDR3 consists of 16 residues. The germline V gene encodes CDR1 MGHRA and CDR2 YSYEKL.

The chain couples TRBV14 to TRBJ1-2; the D is unclear. The germline V and J ends were trimmed by 7 bases and 4 bases, with 7 bases remaining between them. In germline, CDR1 is SGHDN, CDR2 FVKESK. The CDR3 has 11 residues. For the CDR3, the DNA is TGTGCCAGCATAAGGTCCTATGGCTACACCTTC. Its protein is CASIRSYGYTF.